These 31 T cell receptor beta chains came from one sample sequenced in a study of somatic mutations in cytotoxic T cells in rheumatoid arthritis. This table comes from immunoSEQ multiplex PCR, and its TCRdb copy is limited to in-frame clones, with some not included. The sample has over 5,500 clones; roughly 80% are singletons. Sequenced input: CD8+ T cells sorted from blood. Receptor source: an adult with rheumatoid arthritis.

The CDR3 DNA follows: TGTGCCAGCAGTTTAGACAGACAGGCAGAGAACTATGGCTACACCTTC. This gives the protein CASSLDRQAENYGYTF. The chain has TRBV28 and TRBJ1-2; maybe TRBD1 (6 bases). The CDR3 loop spans 16 amino acids. Germline V gene data show CDR1 as MDHEN and CDR2 as SYDVKM. Trimming left V 2 bases short and J 2 bases short, with 15 bases between.

The chain has TRBV11-2 and TRBJ2-1; D ambiguous. Germline CDR1 SGHAT, CDR2 FQNNGV. There are 12 residues in the CDR3. V was clipped by 1 base and J by 7 bases, with 5 bases between them. CDR3 DNA: TGTGCCAGCAGCTTAGGGTGGAATGAGCAGTTCTTC. This codes for CASSLGWNEQFF.

The rearrangement joins TRBV19 to TRBJ2-7, with TRBD1 matching over 8 bases. CDR3 length: 14 amino acids. The germline gives CDR1 LNHDA, CDR2 SQIVND (reference sequence). The ends lost 5 bases at V and 4 bases at J; junction bases unmatched: 7. The CDR3 region is CASSPGQGLYEQYF. In DNA form, the CDR3 reads TGTGCCAGTAGTCCAGGACAGGGATTGTACGAGCAGTACTTC.

The V and J genes are TRBV6-1 and TRBJ1-5, with a weak D call TRBD1 (5 bases). The germline V gene encodes CDR1 MNHNS and CDR2 SASEGT. This CDR3 spans 16 amino acids. V dropped 2 bases and J dropped 3 bases, with 14 bases sitting between them. The CDR3 region is CASSELGGVPNQPQHF. CDR3 DNA: TGTGCCAGCAGTGAATTGGGGGGGGTCCCCAATCAGCCCCAGCATTTT.

The chain couples TRBV21-1 to TRBJ2-7; the table gives TRBD1 as D, unverified against the DNA. TRBV21-1 counts as a pseudogene. The CDR3 extends over 16 amino acids. CDR3 sequence (DNA): TGTGCCAGCAGCAAAGACGCTACCGGGACAGGGTACGAGCAGTACTTC. Protein: CASSKDATGTGYEQYF.

This clone has a single count. V gene TRBV6-6 combines with J gene TRBJ2-7; 8 nucleotides line up with TRBD2. Trimming at V came to 7 bases and at J to 5 bases, leaving 10 bases not matched to a gene. Germline CDR1 reads MNHNY; CDR2 reads SVGAGI (reference sequence). The CDR3 is made up of 14 amino acids. Written as DNA, the CDR3 is TGTGCCAGCACGCTCGGGACTAGGATCCACGAGCAGTACTTC. Its protein is CASTLGTRIHEQYF.

The CDR3, as DNA: TGTGCCAGCAGCCCCTTGAGGGGAGAGGCGGAGACCCAGTACTTC. Translated, it gives CASSPLRGEAETQYF. The gene calls are TRBV4-2 and TRBJ2-5, with D perhaps matching TRBD1 or TRBD2 (5 bases each). Germline V CDR1 and CDR2: LGHNA, YNFKEQ. The CDR3 covers 15 residues. V was shortened by 4 bases and J by 5 bases, with 17 bases between the two germline ends.

The genes are TRBV6-1 and TRBJ1-2, with unresolved D. Germline CDR1 and CDR2: MNHNS and SASEGT. The CDR3 sequence is 10 residues long. V was pared by 6 bases and J by 3 bases, with 2 bases between. The CDR3 here is CASRDYGYTF. DNA of the CDR3: TGTGCCAGCAGAGACTATGGCTACACCTTC.

This sequence joins TRBV13 and TRBJ2-3; 9 positions agree with TRBD2. In germline, CDR1 is PRHDT, CDR2 FYEKMQ (reference sequence). The CDR3 consists of 15 residues. V shed 5 bases and J 5 bases; nucleotides not matched to a gene: 8. The CDR3 spells CASSIASGILDTQYF. The CDR3 DNA follows: TGTGCCAGCAGCATCGCTAGCGGGATATTAGATACGCAGTATTTT.

V and J are TRBV5-5 and TRBJ1-2, with TRBD1 matching 7 bases. Germline values: CDR1 SGHKS, CDR2 YYEKEE (reference sequence). V shed 4 bases, J shed 2 bases, and the junction held 11 bases outside the gene matches. The CDR3 loop spans 16 amino acids. The CDR3 is CASSPDRGRGNYGYTF. For the CDR3, the DNA is TGTGCCAGCAGCCCCGATAGGGGCAGGGGGAACTATGGCTACACCTTC.

This chain uses TRBV10-2 with TRBJ2-1, with 11 bases lining up with TRBD1. Germline values: CDR1 WSHSY, CDR2 SAAADI. The CDR3 runs to 14 residues. Unmatched junction bases numbered 3, after V lost 9 bases and J lost 2 bases. The CDR3 bases are TGCGCCAGTCGGACAGGGGGCCCCTACAATGAGCAGTTCTTC. Encoded protein: CASRTGGPYNEQFF.

The chain has TRBV5-1 and TRBJ2-1; 8 bases agree with TRBD2. V trimming: 2 bases; J trimming: 6 bases; junction bases outside the gene matches: 10. The CDR3 spans 16 residues. Germline V CDR1 and CDR2: SGHRS, YFSETQ. The CDR3 reads CASSFDASGPVNEQFF. CDR3 sequence (DNA): TGCGCCAGCAGCTTCGACGCTAGCGGGCCAGTCAATGAGCAGTTCTTC.

V usage is TRBV4-1 and J usage is TRBJ2-3; D remains ambiguous. Germline V gives CDR1 MGHRA, CDR2 YSYEKL. This CDR3 has 15 residues. V was pared by 0 bases and J by 1 base, with 8 bases between. CDR3 region: CASSQEGRGTDTQYF. The DNA of the CDR3 is TGCGCCAGCAGCCAAGAAGGACGCGGCACAGATACGCAGTATTTT.

This clone was detected a few times. The chain carries TRBV5-1 and TRBJ2-1; D is uncertain. Germline values: CDR1 SGHRS, CDR2 YFSETQ. CDR3 size: 14 residues. Trimming took off 4 bases at V and 0 bases at J, with 8 bases between the two ends. CDR3 residues: CASSIQSSYNEQFF. CDR3 DNA sequence: TGCGCCAGCAGCATCCAGAGCTCCTACAATGAGCAGTTCTTC.

This chain connects TRBV6-5 to TRBJ2-1; 8 bases align to TRBD2. J lost 4 bases, V lost 8 bases, and 7 bases had no gene match. Germline V gives CDR1 MNHEY, CDR2 SVGAGI. The CDR3 extends over 14 amino acids. The CDR3 DNA reads TGTGCCAGCCTTGGTAGCGGGGTTTACAATGAGCAGTTCTTC. Translated, it gives CASLGSGVYNEQFF.

The table lists this clone with a few counts. The chain combines TRBV28 with TRBJ1-1; D not certain. This CDR3 region has 12 residues. Trimming removed 4 bases from V and 5 bases from J, with 8 bases in between. CDR1 and CDR2 from the germline V gene are MDHEN and SYDVKM. As DNA, the CDR3 is TGTGCCAGCAGTTCCTTTACGACTGAAGCTTTCTTT. This codes for CASSSFTTEAFF.

The V gene is TRBV7-6, the J gene TRBJ1-2; 7 bases are a match to TRBD1. Trimming removed 8 bases from V and 5 bases from J; junction bases left unmatched: 2. The CDR3 has 11 amino acids. CDR1 and CDR2 (germline): SGHVS, FNYEAQ. CDR3 bases: TGTGCCAGCGGGACAGATTATGGCTACACCTTC. It is translated as CASGTDYGYTF.

Of note for this clone: Other DNA sequences in the sample encode the same CDR3. The J gene is TRBJ2-2, the V gene TRBV6-4, with unresolved D. CDR3 length equals 13 residues. V gave up 2 bases and J gave up 3 bases, with 4 bases separating them. Germline V gene lookup returns CDR1 MRHNA and CDR2 SNTAGT. The CDR3 reads CASSDGDTGELFF. CDR3 DNA: TGTGCCAGCAGTGACGGCGACACCGGGGAGCTGTTTTTT.

The chain has TRBV6-4 and TRBJ2-2; D is perhaps TRBD1 (6 bases). Looked up from germline, CDR1 is MRHNA and CDR2 is SNTAGT. V gave up 5 bases and J gave up 5 bases, with 12 bases separating them. The CDR3 totals 14 residues. In nucleotides, the CDR3 is TGTGCCAGCAGTACCTCAGGGGAGACCGGGGAGCTGTTTTTT. Protein sequence: CASSTSGETGELFF.

V is TRBV19 and J is TRBJ2-1; perhaps TRBD2 as D (9 bases). The CDR3 consists of 19 residues. Between the trimmed V and J ends, which lost 5 bases and 1 base, there was a span of 24 bases. Germline V gene lookup returns CDR1 LNHDA and CDR2 SQIVND (reference sequence). The CDR3 nucleotides are TGTGCCAGTAGTCCCCAGGGGGCTAGCGGGATCGGTTCCTACAATGAGCAGTTCTTC. It specifies CASSPQGASGIGSYNEQFF.

The V call is TRBV4-1, the J call TRBJ2-1; possibly TRBD2 for D (7 bases). The CDR3 consists of 14 residues. V was clipped by 4 bases and J by 4 bases, with 11 bases between them. CDR1 is MGHRA, CDR2 YSYEKL, per germline. The DNA of the CDR3 is TGCGCCAGCAGCCGAGGGGGGGATTACAATGAGCAGTTCTTC. Residues: CASSRGGDYNEQFF.

The rearrangement uses TRBV30 and TRBJ1-1; no firm D call. Germline CDR1 is GTSNPN and CDR2 is SVGIG (reference sequence). This CDR3 has 15 residues. V lost 0 bases to trimming and J lost 4 bases, with 15 bases between them. This chain's CDR3 is CAWSVLVDLGTEAFF. In nucleotides, the CDR3 is TGTGCCTGGAGTGTACTTGTAGACCTGGGCACTGAAGCTTTCTTT.

The chain links TRBV6-4 to TRBJ2-1; D might be TRBD1 (6 bases). V lost 0 bases to trimming and J lost 5 bases, with 11 bases between them. The germline V gene encodes CDR1 MRHNA and CDR2 SNTAGT. The CDR3 loop spans 15 amino acids. The CDR3 DNA reads as TGTGCCAGCAGTGACTCTGGGGGCGCACACAATGAGCAGTTCTTC. Translating it yields CASSDSGGAHNEQFF.

The V and J genes are TRBV7-9 and TRBJ2-7; 7 bases line up with TRBD2. The CDR3 extends over 13 amino acids. The V gene's germline CDR1 is SEHNR and CDR2 FQNEAQ (reference sequence). V lost 5 bases to trimming and J lost 3 bases; unmatched junction nucleotides: 4. CDR3 protein: CASSPASGYEQYF. The CDR3 DNA sequence: TGTGCCAGCAGCCCTGCTAGCGGCTACGAGCAGTACTTC.

The rearrangement joins TRBV30 to TRBJ2-2, with D possibly TRBD2 on 5 matching bases. Germline values: CDR1 GTSNPN, CDR2 SVGIG (reference sequence). This CDR3 contains 16 residues. V was cut by 0 bases and J by 4 bases, with 15 bases left in between. The CDR3 loop reads CAWSVEATRATGELFF. Here the CDR3 DNA reads TGTGCCTGGAGTGTTGAGGCAACGCGGGCCACCGGGGAGCTGTTTTTT.

This clone was seen once. The chain joins TRBV7-2 to TRBJ1-1; D gene unclear. Germline V CDR1 and CDR2: SGHTA, FQGNSA. This CDR3 is 14 amino acids long. Between the trimmed V and J ends, which lost 4 bases and 4 bases, there was a span of 13 bases. The CDR3 sequence: CASSSVMGFTEAFF. The DNA of the CDR3 is TGTGCCAGCAGCTCAGTAATGGGTTTCACTGAAGCTTTCTTT.

This chain links TRBV7-2 with TRBJ1-1; a weak D match, TRBD1 (6 bases). The germline CDR1 and CDR2 sequences are SGHTA and FQGNSA. The germline V and J ends were trimmed by 5 bases and 4 bases, with 23 bases remaining between them. CDR3 length: 17 residues. The CDR3 spells CASSPFGGGVTGTEAFF. The CDR3 DNA follows: TGTGCCAGCAGCCCTTTTGGGGGGGGCGTTACGGGCACTGAAGCTTTCTTT.

The chain has TRBV19 and TRBJ1-5; 10 bases line up with TRBD1. Germline-derived CDR1 and CDR2 are LNHDA and SQIVND (reference sequence). CDR3 length: 16 residues. Unmatched junction bases numbered 16, after V lost 11 bases and J lost 6 bases. CDR3 sequence (DNA): TGTGCCGGCTCCGCCTCGTTGGGGACAGGGGTTCAGCCCCAGCATTTT. As protein: CAGSASLGTGVQPQHF.

The gene calls are TRBV7-6 and TRBJ1-2; D gene uncertain. The CDR3 length is 13 residues. The germline V gene encodes CDR1 SGHVS and CDR2 FNYEAQ. V dropped 5 bases and J dropped 8 bases, with 15 bases sitting between them. CDR3 DNA: TGTGCCAGCAGCCCTGGGTGGGTGAGAGGCTACACCTTC. Amino acids: CASSPGWVRGYTF.

The chain uses TRBV9 and TRBJ2-2; D call uncertain. The V end lost 4 bases, the J end lost 2 bases, and 15 bases lay between the germline ends. This CDR3 spans 16 amino acids. Germline assignment: CDR1 SGDLS and CDR2 YYNGEE. The CDR3 loop is CASSPEGIPNTGELFF. The DNA of the CDR3 is TGTGCCAGCAGCCCCGAAGGGATACCCAACACCGGGGAGCTGTTTTTT.

Only one count was recorded for this clone. This chain joins TRBV4-1 and TRBJ2-2; TRBD1 aligns across 10 bases. The CDR3 length is 15 residues. Germline assignment: CDR1 MGHRA and CDR2 YSYEKL. With V trimmed by 4 bases and J by 6 bases, 5 bases remained unmatched. The CDR3 DNA is TGCGCCAGCAGCCGCGGGACAGGGGTCGCCGGGGAGCTGTTTTTT. Translating it yields CASSRGTGVAGELFF.